This T cell receptor (beta chain) was obtained from a study of cytomegalovirus exposure and HLA in healthy donors. Study results and caveats: A subsequent analysis found that TCR clusters from the first cohort also tended to co-occur in the 130 or so validation repertoires, with about 94% of cluster scores above 0. The study recorded 150 to 200 TCR beta chains that were cytomegalovirus-associated. Most TCR sequences showed up rarely, but some public TCRs showed up in many donors.

Trimming stripped 4 bases from V and 4 bases from J, with 8 bases between. The CDR3 sequence is 12 residues long. Germline loops: CDR1 SGDLS, CDR2 YYNGEE. The assay was immunoSEQ multiplex PCR, and TCRdb's table has in-frame clones only and misses some. The sample holds some 130,000 clones; 86% are singletons and the top ten take nearly 3%. A note on this clone: Its antigen is not identified.

Sequencing was performed on PBMCs. The source of this sequence is a man between 18 and 29 years old in good health and CMV-seronegative. The rearrangement joins TRBV9 to TRBJ1-2, with D possibly matching TRBD1 (5 bases). CDR3: CASSTDSYGYTF. The DNA for the CDR3 is TGTGCCAGCAGCACCGACAGCTATGGCTACACCTTC.